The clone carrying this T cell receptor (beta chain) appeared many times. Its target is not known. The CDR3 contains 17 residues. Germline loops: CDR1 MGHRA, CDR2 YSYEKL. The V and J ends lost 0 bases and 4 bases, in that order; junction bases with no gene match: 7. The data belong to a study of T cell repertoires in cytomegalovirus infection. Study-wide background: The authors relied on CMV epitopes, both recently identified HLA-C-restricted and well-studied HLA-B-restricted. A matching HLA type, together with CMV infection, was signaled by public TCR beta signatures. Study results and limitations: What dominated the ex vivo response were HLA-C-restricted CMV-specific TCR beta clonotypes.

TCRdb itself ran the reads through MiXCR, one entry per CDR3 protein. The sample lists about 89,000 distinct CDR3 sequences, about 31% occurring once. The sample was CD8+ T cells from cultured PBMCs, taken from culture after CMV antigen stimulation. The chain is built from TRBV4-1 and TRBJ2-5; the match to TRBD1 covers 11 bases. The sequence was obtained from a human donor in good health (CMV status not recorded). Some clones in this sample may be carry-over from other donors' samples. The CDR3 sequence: CASSQDPVDRGLETQYF. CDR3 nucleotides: TGCGCCAGCAGCCAAGATCCAGTGGACAGGGGGCTAGAGACCCAGTACTTC.